The subject of this entry is one T cell receptor (beta chain). This specimen comes from a study of siplizumab effects on memory and regulatory T cells. Germline values: CDR1 MNHEY, CDR2 SMNVEV (reference sequence). Between the trimmed V and J ends, which lost 2 bases and 7 bases, there was a span of 18 bases. The CDR3 is made up of 16 amino acids. Method: immunoSEQ multiplex PCR; TCRdb's copy keeps in-frame clones and lacks some. The data contain approximately 100,000 clones, 94% of them singletons. The receptor's source is a human donor in good health. The genes are TRBV27 and TRBJ2-1; D unresolved. Source material: Tregs sorted from blood. In DNA form, the CDR3 reads TGTGCCAGCAGTTTAAAGTACCCAGGAATTAAAAATGAGCAGTTCTTC. Encoded protein: CASSLKYPGIKNEQFF.